This T cell receptor (beta chain) is from a study of blood T cell repertoires in COVID-19. Germline CDR1 is MGHRA and CDR2 is YSYEKL. The CDR3 loop spans 15 amino acids. V shed 4 bases and J 1 base; nucleotides not matched to a gene: 5. The assay was immunoSEQ multiplex PCR, and TCRdb's table has in-frame clones only and misses some. The sample contains about 230,000 clones, 85% to 90% of which appear only once. The chain recombines TRBV4-1 with TRBJ2-3; TRBD1 agrees at 7 bases. The sample comprised PBMCs or T cells enriched from blood (not recorded which). The receptor comes from a man aged 18 to 29 who had recovered from COVID-19. The CDR3 reads CASSPVGTGTDTQYF. In DNA, the CDR3 is TGCGCCAGCAGCCCGGTGGGGACAGGCACAGATACGCAGTATTTT.